This T cell receptor (beta chain) was captured by sequencing in a study of blood T cell repertoires in COVID-19. This table comes from immunoSEQ multiplex PCR, and its TCRdb copy is limited to in-frame clones, with some not included. The table records 85,000 to 130,000 clones, roughly four fifths of them present only once. This CDR3 is 15 amino acids long. Germline CDR1 SGHTA, CDR2 FQGTGA. Trimming left V 5 bases short and J 4 bases short, with 16 bases between. Sequenced input: peripheral blood. The V and J genes are TRBV7-3 and TRBJ2-3; possible D gene TRBD2, 6 bases. The sequence derives from a woman older than 75 with active or convalescent COVID-19. The CDR3 loop is CASSRSGEKADTQYF. The CDR3 DNA sequence: TGTGCCAGCAGCCGGTCGGGGGAGAAGGCAGATACGCAGTATTTT.